The 9 T cell receptor beta chains reported below all come from one sample, sequenced in a study of T cells expressing NK-cell markers. TCRdb reprocessed the 5' RACE reads, keeping one entry per CDR3 protein, no DNA. This repertoire includes about 460,000 distinct CDR3 sequences. Sequencing used blood T cells: a sorted CD56 or NKG2C T cell subset, CD4+ or CD8+ T cells, or bulk PBMC T cells (not recorded which). These receptor sequences come from a woman aged 50 to 60 in good health.

The V call is TRBV19, the J call TRBJ2-3; lacking DNA, the TRBD1 call made by TCRdb goes unchecked. The CDR3 loop spans 14 amino acids. CDR1 and CDR2 (germline): LNHDA, SQIVND (reference sequence). CDR3 amino acids: CASSLDTPRHTQYF.

CDR3 region: CASTTPGGETQYF. The V and J genes are TRBV6-1 and TRBJ2-5; absent DNA, TCRdb's TRBD1 call cannot be checked. This CDR3 has 13 residues. CDR1 is MNHNS, CDR2 SASEGT, per germline.

The V gene is TRBV2, the J gene TRBJ2-2. The CDR3 is made up of 13 amino acids. Per the germline V gene, CDR1 is SNHLY and CDR2 is FYNNEI. Here the CDR3 reads CATLEDLTGELFF.

V gene TRBV29-1 combines with J gene TRBJ1-1; TCRdb's D gene call, TRBD1, goes unchecked for lack of DNA. The CDR3 is 14 residues long. Germline-derived CDR1 and CDR2 are SQVTM and ANQGSEA. This CDR3 is CSAATGLSGTEAFF. Variable domain in full (rest from reference TRBV29-1 and TRBJ1-1): SAVISQKPSRDICQRGTSLTIQCQVDSQVTMMFWYRQQPGQSLTLIATANQGSEATYESGFVIDKFPISRPNLTFSTLTVSNMSPEDSSIYLCSAATGLSGTEAFFGQGTRLTVV.

The chain joins TRBV29-1 to TRBJ2-3; TCRdb outputs TRBD2, but without DNA this stays unchecked. CDR3 size: 16 residues. Germline V CDR1 and CDR2: SQVTM, ANQGSEA. This CDR3 reads CSVGLAGGSIADTQYF.

The chain has TRBV5-4 and TRBJ2-1; TCRdb's assignment of TRBD1 cannot be checked, as there is no DNA. The CDR3 is made up of 13 amino acids. The germline CDR1 and CDR2 sequences are SGHNT and YYREEE (reference sequence). CDR3 sequence reads: CASSFTGRNEQFF.

CDR3 region: CASSSKTGTGELFF. The chain has TRBV11-3 and TRBJ2-2; TCRdb picks TRBD1, but there is no DNA to check that call. This CDR3 is built from 14 residues. The germline CDR1 and CDR2 sequences are SGHNT and YENEEA.

The chain couples TRBV20-1 to TRBJ2-5; absent DNA, TCRdb's TRBD2 call cannot be checked. The CDR3 runs to 17 residues. Germline CDR1 reads DFQATT; CDR2 reads SNEGSKA (reference sequence). The chain's CDR3 is CSARVQKPGLEKETQYF.

This chain connects TRBV5-5 to TRBJ2-1. This CDR3 is 15 amino acids long. Germline assignment: CDR1 SGHKS and CDR2 YYEKEE (reference sequence). The chain's CDR3 is CASSLEIVAVNEQFF. Full variable domain (outside the CDR3, taken from reference TRBV5-5 and TRBJ2-1): DAGVTQSPTHLIKTRGQQVTLRCSPISGHKSVSWYQQVLGQGPQFIFQYYEKEERGRGNFPDRFSARQFPNYSSELNVNALLLGDSALYLCASSLEIVAVNEQFFGPGTRLTVL.